The rows below give T cell receptor beta chains drawn from one sample of a study of blood T cell repertoires in COVID-19. Generated by immunoSEQ multiplex PCR, the TCRdb table keeps only in-frame clones and is missing some. The table records a few hundred thousand clones, roughly nine tenths of them present only once. The sequenced material came from PBMCs or T cells enriched from blood (not recorded which). These receptors were obtained from a woman aged 40 to 49 who had been exposed to COVID-19. Each CDR3 is given with its conserved first and last residue. The order of the fields is CDR3 protein, CDR3 DNA, D gene, J gene, clone size, V gene. A D gene is named only where the DNA matches it firmly. Clone size is not always given. Where it is, it says once, few, many or a class for expanded clones.

CDR3: CASSLAGGSGNTIYF
DNA: TGTGCCAGCAGCTTAGCGGGGGGCTCTGGAAACACCATATATTTT
D: .
J: TRBJ1-3
size: .
V: TRBV7-3

CDR3: CASSSGGELLARNEQFF
DNA: TGTGCCAGCAGCTCGGGCGGCGAGTTACTAGCGCGCAATGAGCAGTTCTTC
D: TRBD2
J: TRBJ2-1
size: .
V: TRBV7-2

CDR3: CASSPLEGGGNQPQHF
DNA: TGTGCCAGCAGCCCTCTTGAGGGGGGGGGAAATCAGCCCCAGCATTTT
D: .
J: TRBJ1-5
size: .
V: TRBV5-5

CDR3: CASSLAAQMSGANVLTF
DNA: TGTGCCAGCAGCCTAGCGGCCCAAATGTCCGGGGCCAACGTCCTGACTTTC
D: TRBD2
J: TRBJ2-6
size: .
V: TRBV7-9

CDR3: CASSPGRAIDTQYF
DNA: TGTGCCAGCTCACCAGGCAGGGCTATAGATACGCAGTATTTT
D: .
J: TRBJ2-3
size: .
V: TRBV18

CDR3: CASSPYYANTEAFF
DNA: TGTGCCAGCAGCCCCTACTATGCGAACACTGAAGCTTTCTTT
D: .
J: TRBJ1-1
size: .
V: TRBV7-2

CDR3: CASSQTSGDTGELFF
DNA: TGTGCCAGCAGCCAGACTAGCGGGGACACCGGGGAGCTGTTTTTT
D: TRBD2
J: TRBJ2-2
size: .
V: TRBV3-1/TRBV3-2

CDR3: CASSLRPGSDNYGYTF
DNA: TGCGCCAGCAGCTTAAGGCCGGGATCCGATAATTATGGCTACACCTTC
D: .
J: TRBJ1-2
size: .
V: TRBV5-1

CDR3: CSASRLLAGGSSYNEQFF
DNA: TGCAGTGCTAGTCGGCTACTAGCGGGAGGGAGCTCCTACAATGAGCAGTTCTTC
D: TRBD2
J: TRBJ2-1
size: .
V: TRBV20-1

CDR3: CATSRDLWQGGDTQYF
DNA: TGTGCCACCAGCAGAGATCTTTGGCAGGGAGGAGATACGCAGTATTTT
D: .
J: TRBJ2-3
size: .
V: TRBV15

CDR3: CASSVGVAGALSAGELFF
DNA: TGTGCCAGCAGCGTAGGGGTAGCGGGGGCCCTGTCGGCCGGGGAGCTGTTTTTT
D: TRBD2
J: TRBJ2-2
size: .
V: TRBV9

CDR3: CASSQEFTGRSYEQYF
DNA: TGTGCCAGCAGCCAAGAGTTCACAGGCAGGTCCTACGAGCAGTACTTC
D: .
J: TRBJ2-7
size: once
V: TRBV3-1/TRBV3-2

CDR3: CASSYIGTGNEQFF
DNA: TGTGCCAGCAGTTACATAGGGACAGGCAATGAGCAGTTCTTC
D: TRBD1
J: TRBJ2-1
size: .
V: TRBV6-2/TRBV6-3

CDR3: CASSRDHLAVGETQYF
DNA: TGCGCCAGCAGCCGCGACCATCTAGCCGTCGGAGAGACCCAGTACTTC
D: .
J: TRBJ2-5
size: .
V: TRBV5-1

CDR3: CASSYFRGNEKLFF
DNA: TGTGCCAGCAGTTATTTCAGGGGTAATGAAAAACTGTTTTTT
D: .
J: TRBJ1-4
size: .
V: TRBV6-5

CDR3: CASSPTGGYGYTF
DNA: TGTGCCAGCAGTCCGACAGGGGGCTATGGCTACACCTTC
D: TRBD1
J: TRBJ1-2
size: once
V: TRBV12-3/TRBV12-4

CDR3: CASRRPGVGYEQYF
DNA: TGTGCCAGCAGGCGCCCAGGGGTAGGCTACGAGCAGTACTTC
D: .
J: TRBJ2-7
size: .
V: TRBV11-3

CDR3: CASHDRVGQPQHF
DNA: TGTGCCAGCCACGACAGGGTTGGTCAGCCCCAGCATTTT
D: TRBD1
J: TRBJ1-5
size: .
V: TRBV2

CDR3: CASSRGVRREVYTF
DNA: TGTGCCAGTAGCCGGGGGGTAAGAAGGGAAGTTTACACCTTC
D: .
J: TRBJ1-2
size: few
V: TRBV19

CDR3: CASSLLNTEAFF
DNA: TGTGCCAGCAGTTTGTTAAACACTGAAGCTTTCTTT
D: .
J: TRBJ1-1
size: once
V: TRBV12-3/TRBV12-4

CDR3: CASSENAYTGDSSSGANVLTF
DNA: TGTGCCAGCAGTGAAAACGCGTATACAGGGGATTCCAGCTCTGGGGCCAACGTCCTGACTTTC
D: TRBD1
J: TRBJ2-6
size: .
V: TRBV6-1

CDR3: CASSPTQGAGNQPQHF
DNA: TGTGCCAGTAGTCCCACGCAGGGGGCAGGGAATCAGCCCCAGCATTTT
D: TRBD1
J: TRBJ1-5
size: once
V: TRBV19

CDR3: CASSWRTGLSGANVLTF
DNA: TGTGCCAGCAGCTGGAGGACAGGCCTCTCTGGGGCCAACGTCCTGACTTTC
D: TRBD1
J: TRBJ2-6
size: .
V: TRBV14

CDR3: CASSDGLLSSYEQYF
DNA: TGTGCCAGCAGCGACGGACTCCTAAGCTCCTACGAGCAGTACTTC
D: .
J: TRBJ2-7
size: .
V: TRBV6-2/TRBV6-3

CDR3: CASTRLEGDTQYF
DNA: TGTGCCAGCACTAGACTAGAGGGAGATACGCAGTATTTT
D: .
J: TRBJ2-3
size: .
V: TRBV2

CDR3: CSVASGTAGELFF
DNA: TGCAGCGTCGCGTCGGGTACTGCCGGGGAGCTGTTTTTT
D: .
J: TRBJ2-2
size: .
V: TRBV29-1

CDR3: CASSVGGGKEKLFF
DNA: TGTGCCAGCAGCGTAGGAGGGGGCAAGGAAAAACTGTTTTTT
D: TRBD1
J: TRBJ1-4
size: .
V: TRBV9

CDR3: CASSLERGSTEAFF
DNA: TGTGCCAGCAGCTTGGAGAGGGGGAGCACTGAAGCTTTCTTT
D: .
J: TRBJ1-1
size: .
V: TRBV5-4